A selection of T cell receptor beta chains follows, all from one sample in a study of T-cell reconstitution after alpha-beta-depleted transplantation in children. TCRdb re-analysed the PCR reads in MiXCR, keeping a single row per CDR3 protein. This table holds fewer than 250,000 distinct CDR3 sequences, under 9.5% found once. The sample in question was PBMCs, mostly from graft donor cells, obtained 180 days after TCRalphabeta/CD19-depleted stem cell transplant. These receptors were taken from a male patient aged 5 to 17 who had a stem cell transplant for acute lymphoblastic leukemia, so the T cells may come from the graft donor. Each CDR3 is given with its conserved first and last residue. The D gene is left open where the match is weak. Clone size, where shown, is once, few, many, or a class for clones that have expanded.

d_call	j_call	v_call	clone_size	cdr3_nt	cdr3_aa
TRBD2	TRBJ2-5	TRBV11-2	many	TGTGCCAGCAGTTACCCTACCGGGACTAGCGGGGGGGAGCCGGGGGAGACCCAGTACTTC	CASSYPTGTSGGEPGETQYF
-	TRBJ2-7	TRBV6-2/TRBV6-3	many	TGTGCCAGCAGTTACGGGGGCGGGACCTCTGAGCAGTACTTC	CASSYGGGTSEQYF
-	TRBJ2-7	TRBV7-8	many	TGTGCCAGCAGCAAGGACGGTTACGAGCAGTACTTC	CASSKDGYEQYF
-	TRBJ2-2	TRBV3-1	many	TGTGCCAGCAGCCAACCTAGTAGAACCGGGGAGCTGTTTTTT	CASSQPSRTGELFF
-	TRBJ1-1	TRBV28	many	TGTGCCAGCAAAGAAGGGGGATTCACTGAAGCTTTCTTT	CASKEGGFTEAFF
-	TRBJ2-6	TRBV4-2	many	TGTGCCAGCAGCCCGGGGGACAGAGGGGACTCTGGGGCCAACGTCCTGACTTTC	CASSPGDRGDSGANVLTF
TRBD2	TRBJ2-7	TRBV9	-	TGTGCCAGCAGCGTAGTGGGGGGGATCGAGCAGTACTTC	CASSVVGGIEQYF
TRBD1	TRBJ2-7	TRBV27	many	TGTGCCAGCATCAACCGGGACAGGCCCTACGAGCAGTACTTC	CASINRDRPYEQYF
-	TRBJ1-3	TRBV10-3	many	TGTGCCATCAGGGACTCTGGAAACACCATATATTTT	CAIRDSGNTIYF
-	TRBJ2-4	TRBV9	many	TGTGCCAGCAGCCCCTCAACCGGAAACATTCAGTACTTC	CASSPSTGNIQYF